This T cell receptor beta chain appears in the sequencing data of a study of graft-versus-host responses after intestinal transplantation. CDR1 and CDR2 (germline): SGHTS, YDEGEE. The CDR3 is made up of 14 amino acids. V lost 2 bases, J lost 1 base, and 7 bases lay in between. Of note for this clone: Its antigen is not identified.

Repertoires were generated with immunoSEQ multiplex PCR, while TCRdb's copy carries only in-frame clones and drops some. The sample holds tens of thousands of clones, 90% seen once. Sequenced here: unstimulated CD4+ T cells sorted from spleen or lymph node cells, sampled before intestinal transplant. This chain uses TRBV5-8 with TRBJ1-3, with a weak D call TRBD1 (5 bases). This clonotype was obtained from a human donor who received an intestinal transplant. The CDR3 region is CASSFGASGNTIYF. The CDR3 DNA sequence: TGTGCCAGCAGCTTTGGGGCTTCTGGAAACACCATATATTTT.